This T cell receptor (beta chain) emerged from a study of T cell responses to AZD1222 COVID-19 vaccine. Study-wide context: The analysis combined second doses at about 4 or about 12 weeks. Study observations and caveats: A mostly white British donor set with more females was recruited, and clonal diversity was possibly underestimated.

The protocol was immunoSEQ multiplex PCR, while the TCRdb copy is restricted to in-frame clones and leaves out a portion. The sample has 95,000 to 150,000 clones, 85% to 95% seen once. Worth noting for this clone: Its matching antigen is unknown.

The CDR3 has 13 amino acids. Germline CDR1 reads WSHSY; CDR2 reads SAAADI. Trimming removed 5 bases from V and 1 base from J, with 8 bases in between. The sample was peripheral blood, taken on day 0 of AZD1222 vaccination. The sequence was obtained from an adult in good health. The chain is built from TRBV10-2 and TRBJ1-2; no clear D gene. The DNA for the CDR3 is TGCGCCAGCAGTATACACCTTAACTATGGCTACACCTTC. Its translation is CASSIHLNYGYTF.